These T cell receptor beta chains were read from a single sample in a study of T-cell reconstitution after alpha-beta-depleted transplantation in children. TCRdb recomputed calls from the PCR reads with MiXCR, one row per CDR3 protein. Of about 200,000 distinct CDR3 sequences in the sample, approximately 6.9% were seen once. Sequencing used PBMCs, obtained before TCRalphabeta/CD19-depleted stem cell transplant. Receptor source: a boy younger than 10 with acute lymphoblastic leukemia, due to receive a stem cell transplant. The conserved cysteine and the conserved F or W are not part of the CDR3 here. Clone size is stated in some rows and not others, as once, few, many or a class when expanded.

cdr3_aa,j_call,v_call,clone_size
ASSPQAGKAGELF,TRBJ2-2,TRBV18,.
ASLPVGQGIAQY,TRBJ2-5,TRBV28,many
AISGTSGMSSYNEQF,TRBJ2-1,TRBV10-3,few
ASSLSRVTWGIQY,TRBJ2-4,TRBV12-3/TRBV12-4,many
ASSPLLAVSTDTQY,TRBJ2-3,TRBV28,few
ASSQEGQGWNEQF,TRBJ2-1,TRBV4-2,many
ASSLAGSGGAGDEQF,TRBJ2-1,TRBV7-2,few
ASSLSSNEQF,TRBJ2-1,TRBV13,many
ASTLSPGGQETQY,TRBJ2-5,TRBV7-7,many
ASSGGTDTQY,TRBJ2-3,TRBV5-6,many
ASTPLAGGQGSGEQF,TRBJ2-1,TRBV19,.
ASSPRDATEAF,TRBJ1-1,TRBV11-1,many
ASSLDPPSDEQY,TRBJ2-7,TRBV5-1,.
ASSLEGLINSPLH,TRBJ1-6,TRBV7-8,few
ASSLAGTANTEAF,TRBJ1-1,TRBV7-2,.
ASGTGGRSLNEQF,TRBJ2-1,TRBV5-1,.
SVGDYYEQY,TRBJ2-7,TRBV29-1,.
ASSLFGGIEQY,TRBJ2-7,TRBV28,few
ASWGALDNTEAF,TRBJ1-1,TRBV12-3/TRBV12-4,many
ASSFKTSKMETQY,TRBJ2-5,TRBV12-3/TRBV12-4,few
ASSVVLAGHYEQY,TRBJ2-7,TRBV28,many
ASSFGQGDFSYNEQF,TRBJ2-1,TRBV12-3/TRBV12-4,many
ASRDPPDTQY,TRBJ2-3,TRBV11-2,many
ASSGQYYGYT,TRBJ1-2,TRBV11-2,few
ASTNLGGRLAGEQF,TRBJ2-1,TRBV7-2,.
ATSRTGELF,TRBJ2-2,TRBV24-1,.
ASSLTGSGQF,TRBJ2-1,TRBV7-3,.
ATRSGTRSYNEQF,TRBJ2-1,TRBV19,.
AISESGGTGETQY,TRBJ2-5,TRBV10-3,few
ASSSGQVNVNTEAF,TRBJ1-1,TRBV5-1,many
AINRGGRKTEAF,TRBJ1-1,TRBV12-3/TRBV12-4,many
ASSLGRSASPLH,TRBJ1-6,TRBV27,many
ASSLARGGAGELF,TRBJ2-2,TRBV7-2,many
ASKVGQGVWNTGELF,TRBJ2-2,TRBV12-3/TRBV12-4,many
ASSLVGTGEVDTQY,TRBJ2-3,TRBV5-1,many
SGEGRRENTEAF,TRBJ1-1,TRBV29-1,many
SARDTGVGSENQY,TRBJ2-5,TRBV20-1,many
SASGVLEAF,TRBJ1-1,TRBV20-1,many
ASHPGQGFEDTQY,TRBJ2-3,TRBV5-1,many
ASSLIPGGPTNTGELF,TRBJ2-2,TRBV5-1,.
ASSPRQYEQY,TRBJ2-7,TRBV18,many